This TCR beta chain was recovered during a study of shared clonotypes between healthy human individuals. CD45RO-negative cells were positively selected for CCR7, leaving out terminally differentiated effector memory CD45RA+ cells. The table came from immunoSEQ multiplex PCR; TCRdb's copy has only in-frame clones and leaves some out. The sample lists around 1.9 million clones, 93% occurring once. The CDR3 runs to 14 residues. With V trimmed by 3 bases and J by 1 base, 1 base remained unmatched. From germline, CDR1 is MNHEY and CDR2 SMNVEV (reference sequence). As regards this clone: Other DNA sequences within the sample encode an identical CDR3.

This receptor was identified in a man aged 18 to 29 in good health. Some clones in this sample may be carry-over from other donors' samples. This rearrangement joins TRBV27 to TRBJ1-1; TRBD1 aligns across 8 bases. Sequences were obtained from naive CD8+ T cells from PBMCs. This chain's CDR3 is CASSFGTGNTEAFF. The CDR3 DNA sequence: TGTGCCAGCAGTTTCGGGACAGGGAACACTGAAGCTTTCTTT.